The 20 T cell receptor beta chains listed next were all sequenced from one sample in a study of T cells expressing NK-cell markers. TCRdb re-called the 5' RACE reads; every CDR3 protein appears as one record, without DNA. The listing records about 440,000 distinct CDR3 sequences. The sequenced sample was blood T cells: a sorted CD56 or NKG2C T cell subset, CD4+ or CD8+ T cells, or bulk PBMC T cells (not recorded which). These receptors all come from a woman between 18 and 70 years old in good health.

V gene TRBV6-2 or TRBV6-3 combines with J gene TRBJ2-5. There are 15 residues in the CDR3. Germline V lookup: CDR1 MNHEY, CDR2 SVGEGT. CDR3 sequence: CASSYSIFEQETQYF.

The chain uses TRBV19 and TRBJ2-5; the TCRdb D gene call, TRBD1, has no DNA to confirm it. Germline-derived CDR1 and CDR2 are LNHDA and SQIVND (reference sequence). This CDR3 is 16 amino acids long. The CDR3 sequence is CASSILGQGDGETQYF.

The chain links TRBV4-3 to TRBJ2-7; TCRdb returns TRBD1, unconfirmable since there is no DNA. The CDR3 spans 16 residues. Per germline, CDR1 LGHNA and CDR2 YSLEER. The CDR3 spells CASSRELRDITYEQYF.

The CDR3 reads CASSTGGLAKSEQYF. The chain is built from TRBV6-2 or TRBV6-3 and TRBJ2-7; TCRdb indicates TRBD2, and absent DNA this call remains unverified. The CDR3 is made up of 15 amino acids. Per germline, CDR1 MNHEY and CDR2 SVGEGT.

V and J are TRBV25-1 and TRBJ2-7. This CDR3 region has 13 residues. Per the germline V gene, CDR1 is MGHDK and CDR2 is SYGVNS. CDR3 sequence reads: CASSAQESYEQYF.

The rearrangement uses TRBV24-1 and TRBJ2-3; TCRdb returns TRBD2, unconfirmable since there is no DNA. From germline, CDR1 is KGHDR and CDR2 SFDVKD. This CDR3 is 12 amino acids long. CDR3 amino acids: CATKRGTDTQYF.

This chain uses TRBV6-5 with TRBJ2-5; TCRdb picks TRBD1, but there is no DNA to check that call. Germline V gene sequence: CDR1 MNHEY, CDR2 SVGAGI. There are 17 residues in the CDR3. The CDR3: CASSYFGMPRGLETQYF.

The rearrangement links TRBV4-1 to TRBJ2-1. CDR1 is MGHRA and CDR2 is YSYEKL in the germline V gene. CDR3 length: 16 residues. CDR3 in amino acids: CASSQINLVSYNEQFF.

V gene TRBV5-1 combines with J gene TRBJ1-5; the D call from TCRdb, TRBD1, cannot be confirmed without DNA. The CDR3 covers 14 residues. The germline CDR1 and CDR2 sequences are SGHRS and YFSETQ. Here the CDR3 reads CASSLDWGDQPQHF.

The rearrangement uses TRBV25-1 and TRBJ2-5; TCRdb gives TRBD2 as the D gene, but with no DNA this cannot be confirmed. Germline CDR1 reads MGHDK; CDR2 reads SYGVNS. The CDR3 contains 15 residues. The CDR3: CASSDPAGYQETQYF.

The genes are TRBV6-5 and TRBJ1-2; the D call from TCRdb, TRBD1, cannot be confirmed without DNA. Germline V gene data show CDR1 as MNHEY and CDR2 as SVGAGI. The CDR3 spans 14 residues. CDR3 amino acids: CASSHTGTVDGYTF.

The gene calls are TRBV5-1 and TRBJ1-2. CDR1 and CDR2 from the germline V gene are SGHRS and YFSETQ. This CDR3 contains 12 residues. CDR3 amino acids: CASSPANYGYTF. Complete variable domain (other parts from reference TRBV5-1 and TRBJ1-2): KAGVTQTPRYLIKTRGQQVTLSCSPISGHRSVSWYQQTPGQGLQFLFEYFSETQRNKGNFPGRFSGRQFSNSRSEMNVSTLELGDSALYLCASSPANYGYTFGSGTRLTVV.

The V call is TRBV6-2 or TRBV6-3, the J call TRBJ2-2; absent DNA, TCRdb's TRBD2 call cannot be checked. Looked up from germline, CDR1 is MNHEY and CDR2 is SVGEGT. The CDR3 sequence is 16 residues long. The CDR3 reads CASSYLGTRPTGELFF.

The gene calls are TRBV12-3 or TRBV12-4 and TRBJ1-5; with no DNA, the TCRdb D assignment of TRBD1 cannot be verified. The CDR3 extends over 15 amino acids. CDR3 region: CASSPTVNLNQPQHF.

This chain connects TRBV20-1 to TRBJ1-2; lacking DNA, the TRBD1 call made by TCRdb goes unchecked. Per germline, CDR1 DFQATT and CDR2 SNEGSKA (reference sequence). This CDR3 has 13 amino acids. Here the CDR3 reads CSAREGPDYGYTF.

The chain carries TRBV27 and TRBJ2-4; the TCRdb D gene call, TRBD1, has no DNA to confirm it. The CDR3 spans 16 residues. The germline gives CDR1 MNHEY, CDR2 SMNVEV (reference sequence). The chain's CDR3 is CASSFSGQGARSIQYF.

This chain connects TRBV12-3 or TRBV12-4 to TRBJ1-1; TCRdb reports TRBD1, a call that lacks DNA to check it against. This CDR3 comprises 15 residues. CDR3 protein: CASSLFGGTDTEAFF.

This CDR3 reads CASSRGVGLYNEQFF. The chain carries TRBV9 and TRBJ2-1. Germline CDR1 and CDR2: SGDLS and YYNGEE. The CDR3 is made up of 15 amino acids. The full variable domain, completed using reference TRBV9 and TRBJ2-1, is DSGVTQTPKHLITATGQRVTLRCSPRSGDLSVYWYQQSLDQGLQFLIQYYNGEERAKGNILERFSAQQFPDLHSELNLSSLELGDSALYFCASSRGVGLYNEQFFGPGTRLTVL.

This chain joins TRBV20-1 and TRBJ1-2; lacking DNA, the TRBD1 call made by TCRdb goes unchecked. Germline V lookup: CDR1 DFQATT, CDR2 SNEGSKA (reference sequence). The CDR3 extends over 16 amino acids. CDR3: CSAPGTGTGGGYGYTF.

CDR3 amino acids: CSARGEGHTEAFF. V gene TRBV20-1 combines with J gene TRBJ1-1. This CDR3 has 13 residues. The germline V gene has CDR1 DFQATT and CDR2 SNEGSKA (reference sequence).